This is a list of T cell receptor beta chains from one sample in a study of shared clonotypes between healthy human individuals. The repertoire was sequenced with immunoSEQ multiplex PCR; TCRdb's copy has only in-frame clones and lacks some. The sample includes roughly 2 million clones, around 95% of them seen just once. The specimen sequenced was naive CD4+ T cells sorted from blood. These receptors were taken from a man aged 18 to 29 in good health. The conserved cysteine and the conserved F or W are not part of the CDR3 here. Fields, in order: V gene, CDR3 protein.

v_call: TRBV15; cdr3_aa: ATSSKGLANEKLF
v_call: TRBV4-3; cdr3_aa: ASSSNRGWTGELF
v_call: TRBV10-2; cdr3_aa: ASSQGANEKLF
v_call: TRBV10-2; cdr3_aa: ASSSTSGGALDEQY
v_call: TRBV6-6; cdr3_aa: ASSYGAEQY
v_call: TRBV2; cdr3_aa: ASSSGVYTQY
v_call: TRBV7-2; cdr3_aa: ASSFSWEGYNEQF
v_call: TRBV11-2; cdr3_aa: ASTQGSPGANVLT
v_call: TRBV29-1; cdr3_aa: SGGELKNEQF
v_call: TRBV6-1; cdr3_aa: ASSAYPTGLETQY
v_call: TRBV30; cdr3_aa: AWSVLRGVAF
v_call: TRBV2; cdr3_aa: ASRATSGEYEQY
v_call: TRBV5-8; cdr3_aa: ASSLRGPSYNEQF
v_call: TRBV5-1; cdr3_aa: ASSPTDYYGYT
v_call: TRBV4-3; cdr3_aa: ASSQDWDPTDTQY
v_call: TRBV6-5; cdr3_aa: ASRGAGGSYNEQF
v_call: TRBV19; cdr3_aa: ASSFTSGSTDTQY
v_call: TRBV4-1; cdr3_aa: ASSQGPKSSYNSPLH
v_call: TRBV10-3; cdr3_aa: AISESIGEQF
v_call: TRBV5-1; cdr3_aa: ASSLADRGETQY
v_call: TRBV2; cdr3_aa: ASSGSVFNQPQH
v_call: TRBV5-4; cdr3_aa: ASSLGPGLAGDEQY
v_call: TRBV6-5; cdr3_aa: ASSYSPGTAYGYT
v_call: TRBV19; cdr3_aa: ASSIGTENSPLH
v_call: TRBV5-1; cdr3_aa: ASSSGGPGETQY
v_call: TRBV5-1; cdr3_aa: ASSAGTSSYEQY
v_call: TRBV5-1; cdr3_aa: ASSSGRENTEAF
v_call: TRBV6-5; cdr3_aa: ASSKELGFPLH
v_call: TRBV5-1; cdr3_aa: ASSSPGGLTDTQY
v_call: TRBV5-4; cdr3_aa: ASSSLAGGPAEQY
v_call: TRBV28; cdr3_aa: AVLLRGNHNSPLH
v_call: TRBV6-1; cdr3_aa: ASSERTGSGESPLH
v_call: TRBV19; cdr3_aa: ASSATSSSYEQY
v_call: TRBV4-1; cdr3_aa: ASSQSAGFAYEQY
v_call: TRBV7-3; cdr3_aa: ASSLTGASPDTQY
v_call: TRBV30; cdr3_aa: AWSVGVGLS
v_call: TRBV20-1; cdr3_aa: SATSGDTQY
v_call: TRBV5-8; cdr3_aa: ASSSQGRQATGNTIY
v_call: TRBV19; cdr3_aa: ASTGGSGNSPLH
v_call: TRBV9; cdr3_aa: ASSVGLGQETQY
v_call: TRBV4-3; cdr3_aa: ASSQTGIGYGYT